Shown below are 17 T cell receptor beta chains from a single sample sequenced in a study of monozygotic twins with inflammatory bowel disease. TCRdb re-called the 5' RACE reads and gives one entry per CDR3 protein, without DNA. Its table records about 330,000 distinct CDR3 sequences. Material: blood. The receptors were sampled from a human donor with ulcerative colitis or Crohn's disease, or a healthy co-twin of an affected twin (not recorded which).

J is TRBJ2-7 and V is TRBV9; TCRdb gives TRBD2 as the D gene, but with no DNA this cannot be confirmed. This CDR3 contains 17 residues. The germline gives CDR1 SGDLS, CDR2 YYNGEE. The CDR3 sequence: CASSKGSGQRENDEQYF.

The CDR3 spells CASSSAGTGGHEQYF. The V gene is TRBV6-2 or TRBV6-3, the J gene TRBJ2-7; checking the TCRdb D call of TRBD1 is not possible without DNA. The CDR3 has 15 amino acids. Germline lookup yields CDR1 MNHEY and CDR2 SVGEGT.

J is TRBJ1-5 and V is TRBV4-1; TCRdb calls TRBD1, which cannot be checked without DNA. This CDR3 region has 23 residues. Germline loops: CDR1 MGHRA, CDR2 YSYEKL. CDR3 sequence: CASSQQSRYSGQGAQANNQPQHF.

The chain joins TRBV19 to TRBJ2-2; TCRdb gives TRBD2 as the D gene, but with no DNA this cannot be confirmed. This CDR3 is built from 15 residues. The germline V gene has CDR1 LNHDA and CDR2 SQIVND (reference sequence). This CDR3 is CASRGPPGLSSELFF.

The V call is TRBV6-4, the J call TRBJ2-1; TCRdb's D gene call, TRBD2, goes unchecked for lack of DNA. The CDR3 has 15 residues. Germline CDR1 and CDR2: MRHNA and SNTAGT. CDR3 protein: CASSGEGGAANEQFF.

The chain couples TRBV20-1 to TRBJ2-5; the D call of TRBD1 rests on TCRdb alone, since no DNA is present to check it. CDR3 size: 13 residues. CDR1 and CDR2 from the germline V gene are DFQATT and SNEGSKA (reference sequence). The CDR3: CSSFYQGSETQYF.

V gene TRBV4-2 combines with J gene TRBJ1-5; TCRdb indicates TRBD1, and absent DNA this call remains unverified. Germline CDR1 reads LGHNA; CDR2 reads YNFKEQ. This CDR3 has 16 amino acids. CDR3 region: CASSQDRGSSNQPQHF.

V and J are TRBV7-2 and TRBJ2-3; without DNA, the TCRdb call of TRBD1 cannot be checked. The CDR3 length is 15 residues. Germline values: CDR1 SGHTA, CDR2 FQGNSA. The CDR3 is CASSLVLGGGDTQYF.

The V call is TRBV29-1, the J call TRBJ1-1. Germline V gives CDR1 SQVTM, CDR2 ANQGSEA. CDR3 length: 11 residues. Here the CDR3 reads CRVRRNTEAFF.

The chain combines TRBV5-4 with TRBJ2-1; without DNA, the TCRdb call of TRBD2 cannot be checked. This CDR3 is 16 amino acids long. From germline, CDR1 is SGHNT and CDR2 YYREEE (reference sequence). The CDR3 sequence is CASSPTSGRLGNEQFF.

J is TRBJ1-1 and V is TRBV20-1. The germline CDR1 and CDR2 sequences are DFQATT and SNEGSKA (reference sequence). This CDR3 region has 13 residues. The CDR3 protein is CSARAQMNTEAFF.

CDR3 protein: CASSQGTFGGNSIQYF. This chain links TRBV4-2 with TRBJ2-4; TCRdb gives TRBD2 as the D gene, but with no DNA this cannot be confirmed. The germline gives CDR1 LGHNA, CDR2 YNFKEQ. The CDR3 length is 16 residues.

This CDR3 reads CASSPGPGQPSTDTQYF. The chain has TRBV7-2 and TRBJ2-3; TCRdb outputs TRBD1, but without DNA this stays unchecked. CDR1 is SGHTA and CDR2 is FQGNSA in the germline V gene. There are 17 residues in the CDR3.

CDR3 region: CASSKGPTYEQYF. The chain combines TRBV5-1 with TRBJ2-7; without DNA, the TCRdb call of TRBD1 cannot be checked. Germline V gene lookup returns CDR1 SGHRS and CDR2 YFSETQ. This CDR3 region has 13 residues.

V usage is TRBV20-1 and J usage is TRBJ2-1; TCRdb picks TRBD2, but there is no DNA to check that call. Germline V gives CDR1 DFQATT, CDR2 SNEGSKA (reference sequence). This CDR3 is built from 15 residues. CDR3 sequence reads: CSAIIAGVFYNEQFF.

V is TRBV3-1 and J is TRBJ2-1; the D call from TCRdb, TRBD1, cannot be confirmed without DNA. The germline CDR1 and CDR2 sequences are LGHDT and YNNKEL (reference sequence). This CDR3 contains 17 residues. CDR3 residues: CASSQGLGGGPYNEQFF.

This CDR3 is CASSPPGAHEQYF. The chain joins TRBV5-1 to TRBJ2-7; the D call from TCRdb, TRBD1, cannot be confirmed without DNA. The CDR3 is made up of 13 amino acids. Looked up from germline, CDR1 is SGHRS and CDR2 is YFSETQ.